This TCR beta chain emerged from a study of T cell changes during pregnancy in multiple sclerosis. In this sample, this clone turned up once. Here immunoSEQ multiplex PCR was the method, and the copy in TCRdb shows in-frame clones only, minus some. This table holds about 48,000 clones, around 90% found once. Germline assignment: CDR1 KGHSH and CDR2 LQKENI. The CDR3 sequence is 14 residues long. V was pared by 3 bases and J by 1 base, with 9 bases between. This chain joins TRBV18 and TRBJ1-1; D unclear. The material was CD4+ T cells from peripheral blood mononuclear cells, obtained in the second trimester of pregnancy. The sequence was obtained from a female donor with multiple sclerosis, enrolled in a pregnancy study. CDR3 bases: TGTGCCAGCTCACCCCAGGCTAAGAACACTGAAGCTTTCTTT. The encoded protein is CASSPQAKNTEAFF.